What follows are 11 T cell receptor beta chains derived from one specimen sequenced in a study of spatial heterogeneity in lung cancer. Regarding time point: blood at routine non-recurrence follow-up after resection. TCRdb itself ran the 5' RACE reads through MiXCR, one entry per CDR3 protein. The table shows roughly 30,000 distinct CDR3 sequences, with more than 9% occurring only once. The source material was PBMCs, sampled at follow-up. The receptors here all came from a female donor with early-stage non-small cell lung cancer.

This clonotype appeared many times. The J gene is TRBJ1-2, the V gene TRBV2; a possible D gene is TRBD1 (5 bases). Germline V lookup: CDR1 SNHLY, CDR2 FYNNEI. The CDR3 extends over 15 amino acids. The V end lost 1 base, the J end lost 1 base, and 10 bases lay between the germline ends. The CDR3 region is CASSEVWDGNYGYTF. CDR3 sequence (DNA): TGTGCCAGCAGTGAAGTATGGGACGGTAACTATGGCTACACCTTC.

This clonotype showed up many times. The CDR3 sequence: CASSSGWGSSYEQYF. The DNA of the CDR3 is TGTGCCAGCAGCTCCGGTTGGGGGAGCTCCTACGAGCAGTACTTC. The rearrangement joins TRBV5-6 to TRBJ2-7; D possibly uses TRBD1 or TRBD2 (5 bases each). This CDR3 comprises 15 residues. Germline V gene sequence: CDR1 SGHDT, CDR2 YYEEEE. Trimming left V 3 bases short and J 0 bases short, with 13 bases between.

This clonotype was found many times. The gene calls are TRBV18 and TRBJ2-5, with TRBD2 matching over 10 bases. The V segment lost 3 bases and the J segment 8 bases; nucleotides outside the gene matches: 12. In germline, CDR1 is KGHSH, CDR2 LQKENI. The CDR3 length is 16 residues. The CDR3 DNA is TGTGCCAGCTCACCTCTAGCGGGGGCTACAAGAGACACCCAGTACTTC. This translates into CASSPLAGATRDTQYF.

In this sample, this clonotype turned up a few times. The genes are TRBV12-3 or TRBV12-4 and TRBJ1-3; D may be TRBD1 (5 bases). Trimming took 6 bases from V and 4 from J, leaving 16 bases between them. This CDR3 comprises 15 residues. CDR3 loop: CASRKLRVAGNTIYF. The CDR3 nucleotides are TGTGCCAGCAGAAAACTCAGGGTAGCAGGAAACACCATATATTTT.

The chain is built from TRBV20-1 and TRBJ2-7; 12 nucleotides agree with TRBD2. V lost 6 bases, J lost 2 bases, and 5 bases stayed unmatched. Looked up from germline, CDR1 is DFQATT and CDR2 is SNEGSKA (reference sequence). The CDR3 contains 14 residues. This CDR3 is CSADGLAGTYEQYF. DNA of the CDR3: TGCAGTGCAGACGGACTAGCGGGGACCTACGAGCAGTACTTC.

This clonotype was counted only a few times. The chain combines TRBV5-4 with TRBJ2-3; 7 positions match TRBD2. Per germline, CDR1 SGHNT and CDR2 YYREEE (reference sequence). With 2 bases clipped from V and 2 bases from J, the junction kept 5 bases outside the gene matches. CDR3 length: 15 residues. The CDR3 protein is CASSFPGTNTDTQYF. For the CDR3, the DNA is TGTGCCAGCAGCTTTCCCGGGACTAACACAGATACGCAGTATTTT.

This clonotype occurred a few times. The CDR3 loop reads CSGSGGYNEQFF. The CDR3, as DNA: TGCAGCGGAAGCGGGGGCTACAATGAGCAGTTCTTC. This chain joins TRBV29-1 and TRBJ2-1; 8 bases align to TRBD2. The trim removed 7 bases at V and 3 bases at J, leaving 2 bases unmatched. The V gene's germline CDR1 is SQVTM and CDR2 ANQGSEA. The length of the CDR3 is 12 residues.

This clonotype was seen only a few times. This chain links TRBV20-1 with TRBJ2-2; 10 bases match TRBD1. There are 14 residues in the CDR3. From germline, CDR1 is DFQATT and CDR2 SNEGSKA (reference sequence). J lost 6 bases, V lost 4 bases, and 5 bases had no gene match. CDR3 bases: TGCAGTGCTAAAGGACAGGGGGAGGCCGGGGAGCTGTTTTTT. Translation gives CSAKGQGEAGELFF.

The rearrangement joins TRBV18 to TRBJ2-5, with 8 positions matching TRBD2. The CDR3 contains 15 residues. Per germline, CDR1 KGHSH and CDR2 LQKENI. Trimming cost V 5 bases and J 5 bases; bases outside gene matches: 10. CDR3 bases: TGTGCCAGCTCAGCCGCCCTGACTAGCGCGGAGACCCAGTACTTC. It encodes CASSAALTSAETQYF. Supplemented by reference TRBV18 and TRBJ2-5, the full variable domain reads NAGVMQNPRHLVRRRGQEARLRCSPMKGHSHVYWYRQLPEEGLKFMVYLQKENIIDESGMPKERFSAEFPKEGPSILRIQQVVRGDSAAYFCASSAALTSAETQYFGPGTRLLVL.

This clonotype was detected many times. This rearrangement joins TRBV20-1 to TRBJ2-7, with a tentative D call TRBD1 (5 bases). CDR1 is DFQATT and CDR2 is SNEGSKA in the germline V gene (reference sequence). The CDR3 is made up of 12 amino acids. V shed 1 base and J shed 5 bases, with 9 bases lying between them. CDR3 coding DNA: TGCAGTGCTAGAGTCAGGGTACACGAGCAGTACTTC. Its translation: CSARVRVHEQYF.

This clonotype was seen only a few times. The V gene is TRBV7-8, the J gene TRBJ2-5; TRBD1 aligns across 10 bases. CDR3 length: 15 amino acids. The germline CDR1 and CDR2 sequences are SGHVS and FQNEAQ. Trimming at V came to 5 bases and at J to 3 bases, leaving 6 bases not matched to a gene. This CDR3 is CASSPDRGLEETQYF. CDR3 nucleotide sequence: TGTGCCAGCAGCCCCGACAGGGGGCTGGAAGAGACCCAGTACTTC.